What follows describes a single TCR beta chain. Its antigen remains unknown. Other DNA sequences in the same sample also yield this CDR3. These data come from a study of CD4 T cells in relation to SARS-CoV-2 and coronaviruses. Germline CDR1 SGDLS, CDR2 YYNGEE. V lost 0 bases and J lost 1; bases outside the gene matches: 1. CDR3 length: 15 amino acids. Here immunoSEQ multiplex PCR was the method, and the copy in TCRdb shows in-frame clones only, minus some. This sample has roughly 24,000 clones, with approximately 72% found just once. The unexposed donors gave CD4+ T cells in 2011-2018, prior to COVID-19. The cells were cultured for approximately ten days before CD4+ T cells were isolated.

Sequenced sample: CD4+ T cells from PBMCs, cultured in vitro. The V call is TRBV9, the J call TRBJ2-7; TRBD1 agrees at 10 bases. The TCR sequence derives from a human donor in good health. This CDR3 reads CASSVGQGASYEQYF. The CDR3 DNA reads as TGTGCCAGCAGCGTAGGACAGGGGGCTTCCTACGAGCAGTACTTC.